The clone carrying this TCR beta chain was detected only a few times. This sample is drawn from a study of CD8+ T cells in alopecia areata. Trimming removed 3 bases from V and 0 bases from J, with 8 bases in between. The V gene's germline CDR1 is KGHSH and CDR2 LQKENI. This CDR3 has 14 amino acids. Investigators isolated RNA and reverse transcribed it into cDNA to act as the sequencing template. Profiling relied on immunoSEQ multiplex PCR, and the TCRdb table lists in-frame clones only, not all of them. The sample holds 60,000 to 65,000 clones, about 40% seen once. Sampling of alopecia areata patients yielded lesional scalp punch biopsies as well as peripheral blood.

The chain employs TRBV18 and TRBJ2-5; no firm D call. Sequencing was carried out using NKG2D-low CD8+ T cells sorted from blood. The source is a human donor with alopecia areata. The CDR3 loop reads CASSPTKYQETQYF. The CDR3 DNA follows: TGTGCCAGCTCACCGACAAAGTACCAAGAGACCCAGTACTTC.